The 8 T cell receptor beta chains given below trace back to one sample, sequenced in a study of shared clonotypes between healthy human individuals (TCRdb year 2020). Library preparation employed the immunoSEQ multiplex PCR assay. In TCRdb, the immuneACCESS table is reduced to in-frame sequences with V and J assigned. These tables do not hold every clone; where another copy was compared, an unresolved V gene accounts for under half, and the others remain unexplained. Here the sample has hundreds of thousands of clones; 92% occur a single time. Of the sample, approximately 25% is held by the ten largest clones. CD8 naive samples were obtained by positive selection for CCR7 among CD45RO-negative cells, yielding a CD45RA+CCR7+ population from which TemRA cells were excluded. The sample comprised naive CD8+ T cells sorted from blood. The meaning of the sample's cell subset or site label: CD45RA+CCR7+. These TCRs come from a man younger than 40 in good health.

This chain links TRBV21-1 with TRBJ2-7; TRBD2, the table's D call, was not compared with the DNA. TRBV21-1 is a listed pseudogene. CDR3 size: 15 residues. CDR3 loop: CASSKCSEKNYEQYF. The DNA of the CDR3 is TGTGCCAGCAGCAAATGCAGCGAGAAGAACTACGAGCAGTACTTC.

CDR3 loop: CALGSGGLKLFF. CDR3 in DNA: TGTGCCTTGGGGAGTGGAGGGCTAAAACTGTTTTTT. The chain carries TRBV30 and TRBJ1-4; D uncertain. Trimming took 7 bases from V and 10 from J, leaving 16 bases between them. This CDR3 region has 12 residues. CDR1 GTSNPN and CDR2 SVGIG come from the germline V gene (reference sequence).

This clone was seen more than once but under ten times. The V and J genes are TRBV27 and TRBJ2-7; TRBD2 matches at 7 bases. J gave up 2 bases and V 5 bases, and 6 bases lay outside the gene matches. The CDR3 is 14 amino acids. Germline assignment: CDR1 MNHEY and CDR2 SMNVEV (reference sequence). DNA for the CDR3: TGTGCCAGCAGTCCAACCGGACTAGCCTACGAGCAGTACTTC. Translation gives CASSPTGLAYEQYF.

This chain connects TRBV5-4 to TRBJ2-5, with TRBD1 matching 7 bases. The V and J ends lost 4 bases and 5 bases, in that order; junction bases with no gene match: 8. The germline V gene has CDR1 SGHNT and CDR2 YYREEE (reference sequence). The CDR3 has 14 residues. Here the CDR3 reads CASSERTGEETQYF. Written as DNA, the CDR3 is TGTGCCAGCAGCGAGAGGACAGGCGAGGAGACCCAGTACTTC.

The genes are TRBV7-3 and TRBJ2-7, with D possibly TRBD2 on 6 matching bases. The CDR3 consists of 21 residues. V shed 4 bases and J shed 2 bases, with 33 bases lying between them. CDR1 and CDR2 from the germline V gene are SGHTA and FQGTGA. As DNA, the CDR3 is TGTGCCAGCAGCTCGGGTATTCTCTCCGGGACTCTAAAGGGTGGAGCCTACGAGCAGTACTTC. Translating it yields CASSSGILSGTLKGGAYEQYF.

CDR3 coding DNA: TGTGCCAGCAGCAGCCCGGACAGGCCCTTTGAGCTGTTTTTT. Protein sequence: CASSSPDRPFELFF. The chain uses TRBV5-4 and TRBJ2-2; TRBD1 agrees at 7 bases. The CDR3 is made up of 14 amino acids. Germline lookup yields CDR1 SGHNT and CDR2 YYREEE (reference sequence). V lost 4 bases to trimming and J lost 11 bases; unmatched junction nucleotides: 11.

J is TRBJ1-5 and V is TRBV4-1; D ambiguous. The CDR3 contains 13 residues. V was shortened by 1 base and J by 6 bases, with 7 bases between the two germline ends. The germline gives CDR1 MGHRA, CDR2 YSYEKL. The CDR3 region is CASSQVCCQPQHF. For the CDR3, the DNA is TGCGCCAGCAGCCAAGTATGCTGTCAGCCCCAGCATTTT.

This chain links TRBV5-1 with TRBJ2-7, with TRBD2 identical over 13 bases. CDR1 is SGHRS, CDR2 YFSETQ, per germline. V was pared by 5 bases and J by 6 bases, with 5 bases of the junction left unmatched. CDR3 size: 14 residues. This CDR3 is CASRGLAGTFEQYF. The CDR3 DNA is TGCGCCAGCAGGGGACTAGCGGGAACCTTCGAGCAGTACTTC.